This TCR beta chain appears in the sequencing data of a study of blood T cell repertoires in COVID-19. Study-level background: From T cells, B-cell-depleted T cells, or PBMCs came the material, which was cDNA or gDNA.

CDR3 size: 15 residues. Trimming pared 2 bases from V and 0 bases from J, leaving 14 bases between. Germline V gene sequence: CDR1 SQVTM, CDR2 ANQGSEA. Sequencing used immunoSEQ multiplex PCR; TCRdb keeps in-frame clones, though not all of them. This sample yields about 280,000 clones, of which around 86% are seen a single time; less than 2.5% belongs to the top ten. This chain connects TRBV29-1 to TRBJ2-7, with D perhaps TRBD1 (5 bases). This TCR came from a man aged 50-60 years with acute or convalescent COVID-19. Sequenced material: peripheral blood. CDR3 in amino acids: CSVEPLTGDSYEQYF. DNA for the CDR3: TGCAGCGTTGAACCACTTACAGGAGACTCCTACGAGCAGTACTTC.